This T cell receptor beta chain was identified during a study of blood T cells in healthy people across ages. The CDR3 loop spans 15 amino acids. The germline V gene encodes CDR1 DFQATT and CDR2 SNEGSKA (reference sequence). V lost 6 bases and J lost 2; bases outside the gene matches: 8. Primed by a sample-barcoded 5' primer and a J-beta primer mix, a second PCR proceeded for roughly 6 to 12 cycles. One entry per CDR3 protein, called by TCRdb with MiXCR from the 5' RACE reads. This sample has more than 800,000 distinct CDR3 sequences, with 25% to 35% found just once. Material for sequencing was blood. The TCR was taken from a woman of 80 years or more in good health. The genes are TRBV20-1 and TRBJ2-3; 10 bases line up with TRBD1. The CDR3 is CSAPPRQGATDTQYF. In nucleotides, the CDR3 is TGCAGTGCCCCCCCAAGACAGGGGGCCACAGATACGCAGTATTTT.